Listed here are 17 T cell receptor beta chains from one sample, sequenced in a study of blood T cell repertoires in COVID-19. This table comes from immunoSEQ multiplex PCR, and its TCRdb copy is limited to in-frame clones, with some not included. The profile shows approximately 500,000 clones, 89% of them singletons. The sample consisted of peripheral blood. The receptors shown here come from a young man with COVID-19, enrolled during active disease.

The chain is built from TRBV11-2 and TRBJ2-7, with 10 bases identical to TRBD2. V trimming: 6 bases; J trimming: 3 bases; junction bases outside the gene matches: 8. The CDR3 loop spans 15 amino acids. The germline gives CDR1 SGHAT, CDR2 FQNNGV. CDR3 region: CASRGTGTSVYEQYF. The CDR3 DNA is TGTGCCAGCAGGGGGACCGGGACTAGCGTCTACGAGCAGTACTTC. Filled out from reference TRBV11-2 and TRBJ2-7, the complete variable domain reads EAGVAQSPRYKIIEKRQSVAFWCNPISGHATLYWYQQILGQGPKLLIQFQNNGVVDDSQLPKDRFSAERLKGVDSTLKIQPAKLEDSAVYLCASRGTGTSVYEQYFGPGTRLTVT.

V usage is TRBV11-3 and J usage is TRBJ2-4, with TRBD1 matching 11 bases. CDR1 and CDR2 (germline): SGHNT, YENEEA. The V and J ends lost 1 base and 0 bases, in that order; junction bases with no gene match: 2. The CDR3 spans 17 residues. The CDR3 region has the DNA TGTGCCAGCAGCTTAGGGGGGACAGGGGGAGCCAAAAACATTCAGTACTTC. It translates to CASSLGGTGGAKNIQYF.

V and J are TRBV9 and TRBJ2-1; TRBD2 matches 9 bases. This CDR3 is built from 15 residues. J gave up 9 bases and V 3 bases, and 10 bases lay outside the gene matches. CDR1 is SGDLS, CDR2 YYNGEE, per germline. CDR3 DNA: TGTGCCAGCAGCGCCCTAGCGGGGACGTCGGCTGAGCAGTTCTTC. This codes for CASSALAGTSAEQFF.

The rearrangement links TRBV15 to TRBJ2-5; a weak D match, TRBD2 (6 bases). CDR1 is LNHNV and CDR2 is YYDKDF in the germline V gene (reference sequence). The CDR3 has 15 residues. Deletions cut 2 bases from V and 5 bases from J, with 15 bases between. The CDR3: CATSRYRGNKETQYF. CDR3 bases: TGTGCCACCAGCAGATATCGGGGGAATAAGGAGACCCAGTACTTC.

The genes are TRBV6-5 and TRBJ2-5; TRBD2 matches 8 bases. Germline V CDR1 and CDR2: MNHEY, SVGAGI. V was clipped by 6 bases and J by 1 base; unmatched bases: 7. This CDR3 contains 15 residues. CDR3 residues: CASSATGTSQETQYF. The DNA for the CDR3 is TGTGCCAGCAGCGCTACCGGGACTAGCCAAGAGACCCAGTACTTC.

The chain carries TRBV11-3 and TRBJ2-5, with 8 bases aligning to TRBD2. The CDR3 is made up of 14 amino acids. V was clipped by 8 bases and J by 6 bases; unmatched bases: 11. Germline V gives CDR1 SGHNT, CDR2 YENEEA. In nucleotides, the CDR3 is TGTGCCAGCGCCTCCGGGGGGGCTTCGCAGACCCAGTACTTC. It translates to CASASGGASQTQYF.

The V and J genes are TRBV3-1 (or the pseudogene TRBV3-2) and TRBJ2-7; 8 bases map to TRBD1. This CDR3 region has 13 residues. The germline V gene encodes CDR1 LGHDT and CDR2 YNNKEL (reference sequence). V trimming: 3 bases; J trimming: 3 bases; junction bases outside the gene matches: 1. DNA for the CDR3: TGTGCCAGCAGCCACGGACAGGGCTACGAGCAGTACTTC. It is translated as CASSHGQGYEQYF.

V is TRBV13 and J is TRBJ2-3; D is possibly TRBD1 (6 bases). CDR3 length: 15 residues. V lost 5 bases, J lost 2 bases, and 14 bases lay in between. CDR1 PRHDT and CDR2 FYEKMQ come from the germline V gene (reference sequence). CDR3 protein: CASSGDRQYTDTQYF. The CDR3 DNA sequence: TGTGCCAGCAGCGGCGACAGGCAGTACACAGATACGCAGTATTTT.

As DNA, the CDR3 is TGTGCCAGCAGTCGCGGGCCTGGGGCCAACGTCCTGACTTTC. Its protein product is CASSRGPGANVLTF. The rearrangement joins TRBV27 to TRBJ2-6; maybe TRBD2 (5 bases). V dropped 5 bases and J dropped 2 bases, with 7 bases sitting between them. CDR1 is MNHEY and CDR2 is SMNVEV in the germline V gene (reference sequence). The CDR3 extends over 14 amino acids.

V usage is TRBV29-1 and J usage is TRBJ1-1; no reliable D call. V gave up 0 bases and J gave up 5 bases, with 13 bases separating them. Germline values: CDR1 SQVTM, CDR2 ANQGSEA. CDR3 length equals 14 residues. The CDR3 protein is CSVEDRVGATEAFF. The CDR3 DNA is TGCAGCGTTGAAGATCGGGTAGGAGCGACTGAAGCTTTCTTT.

This chain joins TRBV9 and TRBJ2-2, with 8 bases identical to TRBD1. Germline V gives CDR1 SGDLS, CDR2 YYNGEE. The length of the CDR3 is 18 residues. V dropped 0 bases and J dropped 2; count of bases not matched to a gene: 9. This CDR3 is CASSVDLGTGVNTGELFF. The CDR3 bases are TGTGCCAGCAGCGTAGATTTGGGGACAGGCGTTAACACCGGGGAGCTGTTTTTT.

This clone was recorded only once. The chain is built from TRBV19 and TRBJ2-3, with TRBD2 identical over 11 bases. V was pared by 7 bases and J by 0 bases, with 3 bases of the junction left unmatched. CDR1 LNHDA and CDR2 SQIVND come from the germline V gene (reference sequence). This CDR3 is built from 15 residues. The CDR3 DNA reads TGTGCCAGTAAACTAGCGGGGGCTAGCACAGATACGCAGTATTTT. Translating gives CASKLAGASTDTQYF.

V gene TRBV3-1 (or the pseudogene TRBV3-2) combines with J gene TRBJ1-2; 7 bases are a match to TRBD1. The CDR3 runs 15 residues. Germline CDR1 reads LGHDT; CDR2 reads YNNKEL (reference sequence). The V gene end was trimmed by 6 bases and the J gene end by 5 bases; junction bases not matched to a gene: 12. The CDR3 nucleotides are TGTGCCAGCAGTCCACGGGGACAGCCCGATTATGGCTACACCTTC. Residues: CASSPRGQPDYGYTF.

The V gene is TRBV12-3 or TRBV12-4, the J gene TRBJ1-2; D is unclear. The CDR3 is made up of 12 amino acids. Between the trimmed V and J ends, which lost 1 base and 8 bases, there was a span of 8 bases. CDR3 protein: CASSLEPEGYTF. The CDR3 bases are TGTGCCAGCAGTTTAGAGCCCGAGGGCTACACCTTC.

The gene calls are TRBV7-2 and TRBJ2-7; a weak D match, TRBD2 (5 bases). Trimming took 1 base from V and 4 from J, leaving 17 bases between them. This CDR3 has 16 residues. Germline assignment: CDR1 SGHTA and CDR2 FQGNSA. The CDR3 DNA is TGTGCCAGCAGCTTAGTAATCCTAGCTGGGCGATACGAGCAGTACTTC. Its protein product is CASSLVILAGRYEQYF.

This clone occurred once. The CDR3 sequence is CASSLETRGPTNYGYTF. CDR3 sequence (DNA): TGTGCCAGCAGCTTAGAAACCAGGGGACCTACTAACTATGGCTACACCTTC. The V call is TRBV11-2, the J call TRBJ1-2; perhaps TRBD1 as D (6 bases). V lost 0 bases, J lost 0 bases, and 14 bases lay in between. CDR1 is SGHAT and CDR2 is FQNNGV in the germline V gene. This CDR3 spans 17 amino acids.

This clone was counted a single time. The chain recombines TRBV19 with TRBJ2-1, with a tentative D call TRBD2 (6 bases). Trimming left V 4 bases short and J 3 bases short, with 16 bases between. This CDR3 is 16 amino acids long. Germline-derived CDR1 and CDR2 are LNHDA and SQIVND (reference sequence). The DNA of the CDR3 is TGTGCCAGTAGTAGAGGTCGGGACTCGGACTACAATGAGCAGTTCTTC. The encoded protein is CASSRGRDSDYNEQFF.